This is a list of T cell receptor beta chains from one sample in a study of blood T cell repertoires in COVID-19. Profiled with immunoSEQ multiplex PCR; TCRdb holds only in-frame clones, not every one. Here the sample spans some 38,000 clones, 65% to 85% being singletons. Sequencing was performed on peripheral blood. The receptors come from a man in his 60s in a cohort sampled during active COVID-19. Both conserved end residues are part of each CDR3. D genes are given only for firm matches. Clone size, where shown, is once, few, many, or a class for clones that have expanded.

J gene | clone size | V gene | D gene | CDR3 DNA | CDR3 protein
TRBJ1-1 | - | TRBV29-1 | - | TGCAGCGTTGAAGGGGCTAACACTGAAGCTTTCTTT | CSVEGANTEAFF
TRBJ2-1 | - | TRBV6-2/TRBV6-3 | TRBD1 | TGTGCCAGCAGTTACTCGAGACAGGGGAGATACAATGAGCAGTTCTTC | CASSYSRQGRYNEQFF
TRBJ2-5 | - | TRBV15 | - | TGTGCCACCAGCAGAGTTGCTAGCCCAAGAGAGACCCAGTACTTC | CATSRVASPRETQYF
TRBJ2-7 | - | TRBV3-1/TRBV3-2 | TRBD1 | TGTGCCAGCAGCCGAGGGACAGGTCCCTACGAGCAGTACTTC | CASSRGTGPYEQYF
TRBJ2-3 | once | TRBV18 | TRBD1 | TGTGCCAGCTCACCGTCAGGGGGAGGCACAGATACGCAGTATTTT | CASSPSGGGTDTQYF
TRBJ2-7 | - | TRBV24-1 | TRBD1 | TGTGCCACCAGTGATAGGGACAGGGGGGGGTACGAGCAGTACTTC | CATSDRDRGGYEQYF
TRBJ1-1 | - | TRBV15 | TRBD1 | TGTGCCACCAGCAGGGAAGGAGGGACAGACACTGAAGCTTTCTTT | CATSREGGTDTEAFF
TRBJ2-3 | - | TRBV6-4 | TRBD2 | TGTGCCAGCAGTGAGCGGGGGGGCACAGATACGCAGTATTTT | CASSERGGTDTQYF
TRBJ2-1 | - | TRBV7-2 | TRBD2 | TGTGCCAGCAGCCAGACTAGCGGGGGGGCCGGTGAGCAGTTCTTC | CASSQTSGGAGEQFF
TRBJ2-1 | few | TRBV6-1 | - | TGTGCCAGCACCGAAGCCCTTTTGGCATTCTCCTCCTACAATGAGCAGTTCTTC | CASTEALLAFSSYNEQFF
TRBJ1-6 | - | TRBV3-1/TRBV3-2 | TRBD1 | TGTGCCAGCAGCTGGGGACAGGGTGATTCACCCCTCCACTTT | CASSWGQGDSPLHF
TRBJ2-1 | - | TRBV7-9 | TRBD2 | TGTGCCAGCAGTCAATGGACTAGCGGGGGGGTAAATTACAATGAGCAGTTCTTC | CASSQWTSGGVNYNEQFF
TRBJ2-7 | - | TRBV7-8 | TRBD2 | TGTGCCAGCAGCTACCAAGCGGGGGGGGAGCAGTACTTC | CASSYQAGGEQYF
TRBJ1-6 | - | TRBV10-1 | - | TGCGCCGGCAAACCGGAGGTATCTCCAAGTTCACCCCTCCACTTT | CAGKPEVSPSSPLHF
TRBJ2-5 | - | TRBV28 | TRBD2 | TGTGCCAGCGGGGGGGACCAAGAGACCCAGTACTTC | CASGGDQETQYF
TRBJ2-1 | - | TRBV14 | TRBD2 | TGTGCCAGCAGCCGTTCTAGCGGGGGGCCCCATGAGCAGTTCTTC | CASSRSSGGPHEQFF
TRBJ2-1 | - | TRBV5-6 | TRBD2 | TGTGCCAGCAGCTTGGGACTAGCGGTTGGGCCCGTCAATGAGCAGTTCTTC | CASSLGLAVGPVNEQFF
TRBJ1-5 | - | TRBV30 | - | TGTGCCTGGAGTGTAATACGGGGGAGCAATCAGCCCCAGCATTTT | CAWSVIRGSNQPQHF
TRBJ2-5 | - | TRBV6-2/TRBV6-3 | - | TGTGCCAGCAGTTTAGGATGGGGACTGACCGGGGAGACCCAGTACTTC | CASSLGWGLTGETQYF
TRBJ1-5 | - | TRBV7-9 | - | TGTGCCAGCAGCTTAGATACAGGGACGGCGCCCCAGCATTTT | CASSLDTGTAPQHF
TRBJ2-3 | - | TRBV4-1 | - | TGCGCCAGCAGCCAAGATACGAGTTCTCGGAGCCTCCGGTATTTT | CASSQDTSSRSLRYF
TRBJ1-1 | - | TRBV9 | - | TGTGCCAGCAGCCCCGGGCCCGGGGTGAACACTGAAGCTTTCTTT | CASSPGPGVNTEAFF
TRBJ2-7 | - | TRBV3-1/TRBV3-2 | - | TGTGCCAGCAGCCAAGTAGGGGGTGGAATCGGCGAGCAGTACTTC | CASSQVGGGIGEQYF
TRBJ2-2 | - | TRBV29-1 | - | TGCAGCGTTGGGGAGATCGACACCGGGGAGCTGTTTTTT | CSVGEIDTGELFF
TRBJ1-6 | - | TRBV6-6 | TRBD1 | TGTGCCAGCAGGACAGGGGATAATTCACCCCTCCACTTT | CASRTGDNSPLHF
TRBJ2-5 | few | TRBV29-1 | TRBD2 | TGCAGCGGGGCGCCTAGCGGTAGACGCCAAGAGACCCAGTACTTC | CSGAPSGRRQETQYF
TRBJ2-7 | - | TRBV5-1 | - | TGCGCCAGCAGCTTACGACAGGATGGGGGAGAGCAGTACTTC | CASSLRQDGGEQYF
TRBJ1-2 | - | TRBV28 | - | TGTGCCAGCAGCCGCGCCTATGGCTACACCTTC | CASSRAYGYTF
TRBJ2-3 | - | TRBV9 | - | TGTGCCAGCAGCACCACCGGGGTCCCCACAGATACGCAGTATTTT | CASSTTGVPTDTQYF
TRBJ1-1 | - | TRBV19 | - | TGTGCCAGTAGTATACTACAGGGGAACACTGAAGCTTTCTTT | CASSILQGNTEAFF
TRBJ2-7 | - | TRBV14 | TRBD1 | TGTGCCAGCAGCCCGCCGGGACAGGAATACGAGCAGTACTTC | CASSPPGQEYEQYF
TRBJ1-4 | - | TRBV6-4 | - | TGTGCCAGCACTCCCGGTTTTCGGGTGCTGTTTTTT | CASTPGFRVLFF
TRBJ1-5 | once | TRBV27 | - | TGTGCCAGCAGTCGGACTTCTTCCGAGTGGGCGGGGCAGCCCCAGCATTTT | CASSRTSSEWAGQPQHF
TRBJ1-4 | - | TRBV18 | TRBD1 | TGTGCCAGCTCCAGGAATATGGGACAGCCTAATGAAAAACTGTTTTTT | CASSRNMGQPNEKLFF
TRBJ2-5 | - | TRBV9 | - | TGTGCCAGCAGCGAGAGGGAGGGGGTAGCGGAGACCCAGTACTTC | CASSEREGVAETQYF
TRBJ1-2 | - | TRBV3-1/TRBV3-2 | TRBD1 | TGTGCCAGCAGCCAGGGGACAGGGCCGAGGGGCTATGGCTACACCTTC | CASSQGTGPRGYGYTF
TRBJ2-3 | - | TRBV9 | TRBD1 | TGTGCCAGCAGCGACGACAGGGGTGCGATCACAGATACGCAGTATTTT | CASSDDRGAITDTQYF
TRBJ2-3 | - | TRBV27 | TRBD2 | TGTGCCAGCAGTTTACGGACTAGCGGGACAGATACGCAGTATTTT | CASSLRTSGTDTQYF
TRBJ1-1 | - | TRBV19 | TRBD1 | TGTGCCAGTAGGCGGGACAGGGGGTTTTTGAACACTGAAGCTTTCTTT | CASRRDRGFLNTEAFF
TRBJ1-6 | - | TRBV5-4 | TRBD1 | TGTGCCAGCAGCCTGACAGGGGCCAATTCACCCCTCCACTTT | CASSLTGANSPLHF
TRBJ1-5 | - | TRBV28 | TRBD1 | TGTGCCAGCAGTTCATCCGGGACAGGGTATCAGCCCCAGCATTTT | CASSSSGTGYQPQHF
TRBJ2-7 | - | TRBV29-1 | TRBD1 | TGCAGCGCTGGGACAGCCTCCTACGAGCAGTACTTC | CSAGTASYEQYF
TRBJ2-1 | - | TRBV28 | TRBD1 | TGTGCCAGCAATCCCCCCTGGACAGGGGGCGATGAGCAGTTCTTC | CASNPPWTGGDEQFF
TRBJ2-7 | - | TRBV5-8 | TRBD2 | TGTGCCAGCAGCCTACTAGCGGGAGTAGGCGAGCAGTACTTC | CASSLLAGVGEQYF
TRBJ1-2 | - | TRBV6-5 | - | TGTGCCAGCAGGATACAACAGGGAGCTAACTATGGCTACACCTTC | CASRIQQGANYGYTF
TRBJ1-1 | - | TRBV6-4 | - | TGTGCCAGCATTCCCGGGACACTGAACACTGAAGCTTTCTTT | CASIPGTLNTEAFF
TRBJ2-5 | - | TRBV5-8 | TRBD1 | TGTGCCAGCATCCGGGACAGTCAAGAGACCCAGTACTTC | CASIRDSQETQYF